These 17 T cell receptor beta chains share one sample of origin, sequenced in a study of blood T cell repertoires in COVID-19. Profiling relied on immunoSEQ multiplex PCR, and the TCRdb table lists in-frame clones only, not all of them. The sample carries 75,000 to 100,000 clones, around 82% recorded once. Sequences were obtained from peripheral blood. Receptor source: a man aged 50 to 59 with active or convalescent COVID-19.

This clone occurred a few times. This CDR3 reads CAISEGQQTYGYTF. DNA for the CDR3: TGTGCCATCAGTGAGGGACAGCAGACCTATGGCTACACCTTC. The V call is TRBV10-3, the J call TRBJ1-2, with a tentative D call TRBD1 (6 bases). The CDR3 runs 14 residues. CDR1 and CDR2 from the germline V gene are ENHRY and SYGVKD. V was pared by 2 bases and J by 4 bases, with 11 bases between.

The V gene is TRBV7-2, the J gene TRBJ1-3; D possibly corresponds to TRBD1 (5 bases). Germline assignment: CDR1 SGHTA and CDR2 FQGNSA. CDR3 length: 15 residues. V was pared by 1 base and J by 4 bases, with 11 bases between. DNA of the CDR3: TGTGCCAGCAGCTTAGAGGGGCCTGGGGGAAACACCATATATTTT. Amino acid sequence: CASSLEGPGGNTIYF.

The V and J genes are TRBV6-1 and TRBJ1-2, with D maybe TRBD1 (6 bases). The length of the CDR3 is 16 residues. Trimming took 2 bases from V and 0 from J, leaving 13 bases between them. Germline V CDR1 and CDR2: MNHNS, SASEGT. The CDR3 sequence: CASSELDRGSNYGYTF. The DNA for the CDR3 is TGTGCCAGCAGTGAACTGGACAGAGGGTCTAACTATGGCTACACCTTC.

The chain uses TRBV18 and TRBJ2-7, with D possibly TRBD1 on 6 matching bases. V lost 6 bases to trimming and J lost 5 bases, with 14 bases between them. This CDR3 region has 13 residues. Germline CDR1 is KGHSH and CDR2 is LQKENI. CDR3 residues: CASSQTGNNEQYF. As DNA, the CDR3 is TGTGCCAGCTCCCAAACAGGGAATAACGAGCAGTACTTC.

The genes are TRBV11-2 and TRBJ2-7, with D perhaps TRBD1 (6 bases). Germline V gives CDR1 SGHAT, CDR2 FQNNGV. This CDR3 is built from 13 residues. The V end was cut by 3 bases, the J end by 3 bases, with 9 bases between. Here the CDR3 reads CASSLQQGYEQYF. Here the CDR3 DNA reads TGTGCCAGCAGCTTGCAACAGGGCTACGAGCAGTACTTC. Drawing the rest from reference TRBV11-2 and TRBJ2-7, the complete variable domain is EAGVAQSPRYKIIEKRQSVAFWCNPISGHATLYWYQQILGQGPKLLIQFQNNGVVDDSQLPKDRFSAERLKGVDSTLKIQPAKLEDSAVYLCASSLQQGYEQYFGPGTRLTVT.

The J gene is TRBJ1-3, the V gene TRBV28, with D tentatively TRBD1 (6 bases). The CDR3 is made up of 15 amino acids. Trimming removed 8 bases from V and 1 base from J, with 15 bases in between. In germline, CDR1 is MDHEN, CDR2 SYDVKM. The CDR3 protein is CASEPGTRSGNTIYF. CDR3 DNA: TGTGCCAGCGAGCCGGGGACAAGGTCTGGAAACACCATATATTTT. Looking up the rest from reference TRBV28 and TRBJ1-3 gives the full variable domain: DVKVTQSSRYLVKRTGEKVFLECVQDMDHENMFWYRQDPGLGLRLIYFSYDVKMKEKGDIPEGYSVSREKKERFSLILESASTNQTSMYLCASEPGTRSGNTIYFGEGSWLTVV.

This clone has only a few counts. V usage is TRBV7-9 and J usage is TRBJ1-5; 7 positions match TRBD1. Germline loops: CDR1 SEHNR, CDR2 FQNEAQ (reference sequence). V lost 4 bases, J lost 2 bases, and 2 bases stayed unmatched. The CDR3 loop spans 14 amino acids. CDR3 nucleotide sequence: TGTGCCAGCAGCTGGGGGACAGGCAATCAGCCCCAGCATTTT. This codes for CASSWGTGNQPQHF.

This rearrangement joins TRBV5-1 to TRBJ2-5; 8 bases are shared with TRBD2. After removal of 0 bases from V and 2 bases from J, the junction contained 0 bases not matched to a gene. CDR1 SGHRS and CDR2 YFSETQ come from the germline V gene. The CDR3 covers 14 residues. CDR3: CASSLAGGQETQYF. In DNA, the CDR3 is TGCGCCAGCAGCTTGGCGGGGGGGCAAGAGACCCAGTACTTC. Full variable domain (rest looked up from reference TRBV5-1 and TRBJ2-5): KAGVTQTPRYLIKTRGQQVTLSCSPISGHRSVSWYQQTPGQGLQFLFEYFSETQRNKGNFPGRFSGRQFSNSRSEMNVSTLELGDSALYLCASSLAGGQETQYFGPGTRLLVL.

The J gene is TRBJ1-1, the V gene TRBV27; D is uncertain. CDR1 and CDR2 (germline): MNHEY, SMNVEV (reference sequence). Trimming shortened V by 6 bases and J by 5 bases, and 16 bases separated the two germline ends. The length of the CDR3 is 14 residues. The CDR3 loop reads CASSLGPTRTEAFF. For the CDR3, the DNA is TGTGCCAGCAGCCTCGGACCTACTAGGACTGAAGCTTTCTTT.

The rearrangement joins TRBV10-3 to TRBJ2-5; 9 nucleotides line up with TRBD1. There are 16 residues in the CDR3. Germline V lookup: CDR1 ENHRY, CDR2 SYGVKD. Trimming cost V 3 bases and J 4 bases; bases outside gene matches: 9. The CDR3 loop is CAISDTVTGGRETQYF. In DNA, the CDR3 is TGTGCCATCAGTGACACAGTCACAGGGGGCAGAGAGACCCAGTACTTC.

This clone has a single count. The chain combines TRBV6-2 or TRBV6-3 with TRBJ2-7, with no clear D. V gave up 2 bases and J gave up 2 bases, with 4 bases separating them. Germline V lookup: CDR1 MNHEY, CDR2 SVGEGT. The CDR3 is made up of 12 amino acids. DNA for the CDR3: TGTGCCAGCAGTTACCCCACCTACGAGCAGTACTTC. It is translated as CASSYPTYEQYF.

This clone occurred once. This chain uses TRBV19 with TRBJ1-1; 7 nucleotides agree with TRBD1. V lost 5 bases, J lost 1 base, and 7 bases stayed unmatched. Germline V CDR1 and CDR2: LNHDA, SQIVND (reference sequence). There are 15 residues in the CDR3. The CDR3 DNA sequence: TGTGCCAGTAGTTCTTGGGACAGCCAGAACACTGAAGCTTTCTTT. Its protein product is CASSSWDSQNTEAFF.

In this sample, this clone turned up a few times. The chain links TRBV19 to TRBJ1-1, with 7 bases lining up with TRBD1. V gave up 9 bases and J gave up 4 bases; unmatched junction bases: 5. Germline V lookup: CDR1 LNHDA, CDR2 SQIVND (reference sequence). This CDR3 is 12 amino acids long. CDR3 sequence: CASLDRATEAFF. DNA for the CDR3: TGTGCCAGCCTAGACAGGGCCACTGAAGCTTTCTTT.

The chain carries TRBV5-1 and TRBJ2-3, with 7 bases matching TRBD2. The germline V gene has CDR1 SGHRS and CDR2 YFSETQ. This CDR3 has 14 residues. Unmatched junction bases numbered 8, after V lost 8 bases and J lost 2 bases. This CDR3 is CASSWGGSTDTQYF. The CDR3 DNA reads TGCGCCAGTAGTTGGGGGGGGTCCACAGATACGCAGTATTTT.

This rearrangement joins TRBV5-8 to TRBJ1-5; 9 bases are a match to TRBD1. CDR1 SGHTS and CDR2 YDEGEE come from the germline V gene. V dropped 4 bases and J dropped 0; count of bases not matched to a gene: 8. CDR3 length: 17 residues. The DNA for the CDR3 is TGTGCCAGCAGCCAGGGGACAGGGCGCTTTAGCAATCAGCCCCAGCATTTT. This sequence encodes CASSQGTGRFSNQPQHF. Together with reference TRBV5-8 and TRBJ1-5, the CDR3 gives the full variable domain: EAGVTQSPTHLIKTRGQQATLRCSPISGHTSVYWYQQALGLGLQFLLWYDEGEERNRGNFPPRFSGRQFPNYSSELNVNALELEDSALYLCASSQGTGRFSNQPQHFGDGTRLSIL.

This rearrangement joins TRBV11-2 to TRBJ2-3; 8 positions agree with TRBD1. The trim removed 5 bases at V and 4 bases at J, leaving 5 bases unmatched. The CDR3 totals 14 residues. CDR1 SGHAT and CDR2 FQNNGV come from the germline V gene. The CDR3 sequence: CASSRTTGADTQYF. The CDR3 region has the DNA TGTGCCAGCAGCCGTACGACAGGGGCAGATACGCAGTATTTT.

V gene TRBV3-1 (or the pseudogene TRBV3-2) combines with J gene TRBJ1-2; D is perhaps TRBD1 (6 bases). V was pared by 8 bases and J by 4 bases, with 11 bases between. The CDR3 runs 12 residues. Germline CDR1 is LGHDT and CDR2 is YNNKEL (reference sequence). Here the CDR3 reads CASSGASYGYTF. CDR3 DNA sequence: TGTGCCAGCTCAGGGGCCTCCTATGGCTACACCTTC.